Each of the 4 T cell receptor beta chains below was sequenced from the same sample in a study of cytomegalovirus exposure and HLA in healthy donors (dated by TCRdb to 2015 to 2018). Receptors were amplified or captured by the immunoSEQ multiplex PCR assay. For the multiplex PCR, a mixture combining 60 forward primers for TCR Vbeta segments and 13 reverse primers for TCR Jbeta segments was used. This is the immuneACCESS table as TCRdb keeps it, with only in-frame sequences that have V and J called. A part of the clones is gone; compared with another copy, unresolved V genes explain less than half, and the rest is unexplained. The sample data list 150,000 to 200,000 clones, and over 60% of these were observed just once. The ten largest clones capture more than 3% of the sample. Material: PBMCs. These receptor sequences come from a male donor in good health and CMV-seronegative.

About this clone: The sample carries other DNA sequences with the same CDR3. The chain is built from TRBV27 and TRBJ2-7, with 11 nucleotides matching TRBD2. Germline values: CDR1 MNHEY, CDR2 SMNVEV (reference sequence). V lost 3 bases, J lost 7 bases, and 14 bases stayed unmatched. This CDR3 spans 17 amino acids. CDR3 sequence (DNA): TGTGCCAGCAGTTTGTTCTTTAGCGGGGGGGCCGGTAGTGAGCAGTACTTC. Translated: CASSLFFSGGAGSEQYF.

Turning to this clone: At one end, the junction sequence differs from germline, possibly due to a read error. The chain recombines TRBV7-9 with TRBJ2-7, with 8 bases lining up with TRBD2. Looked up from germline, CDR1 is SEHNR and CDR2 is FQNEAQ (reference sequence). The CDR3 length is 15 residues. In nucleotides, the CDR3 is TGTTCCAGCAGCTTTGCGGCGCTAGCGGGTCCCGAGCAGTACTTC. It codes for CSSSFAALAGPEQYF.

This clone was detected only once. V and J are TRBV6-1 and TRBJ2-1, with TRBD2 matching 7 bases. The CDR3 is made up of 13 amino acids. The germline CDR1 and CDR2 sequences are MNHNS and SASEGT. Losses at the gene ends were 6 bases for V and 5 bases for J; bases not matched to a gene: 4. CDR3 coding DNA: TGTGCCAGCAGGAAGGCGGGGGACAATGAGCAGTTCTTC. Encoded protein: CASRKAGDNEQFF.

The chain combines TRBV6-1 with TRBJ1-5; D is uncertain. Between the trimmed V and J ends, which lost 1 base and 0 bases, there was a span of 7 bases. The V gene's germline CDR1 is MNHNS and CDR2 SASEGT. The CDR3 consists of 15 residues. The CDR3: CASSEGGISNQPQHF. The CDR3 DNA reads TGTGCCAGCAGTGAAGGAGGGATTAGCAATCAGCCCCAGCATTTT.